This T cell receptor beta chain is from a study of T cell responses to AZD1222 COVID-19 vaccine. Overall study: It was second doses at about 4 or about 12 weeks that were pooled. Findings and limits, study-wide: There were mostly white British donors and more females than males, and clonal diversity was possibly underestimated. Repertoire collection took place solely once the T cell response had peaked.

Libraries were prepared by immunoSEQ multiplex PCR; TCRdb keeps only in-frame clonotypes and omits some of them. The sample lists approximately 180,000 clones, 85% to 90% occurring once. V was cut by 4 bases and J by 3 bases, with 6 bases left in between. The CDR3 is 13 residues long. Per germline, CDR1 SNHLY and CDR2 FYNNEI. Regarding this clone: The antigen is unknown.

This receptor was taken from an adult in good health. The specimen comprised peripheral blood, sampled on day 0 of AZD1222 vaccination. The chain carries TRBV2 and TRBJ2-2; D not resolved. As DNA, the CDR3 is TGTGCCAGCAGTGGCCCTTACACCGGGGAGCTGTTTTTT. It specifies CASSGPYTGELFF.